A single sample is the source of the 11 T cell receptor beta chains below, sequenced in a study of T cells in Graves' hyperthyroidism and ophthalmopathy. Using RNA transcripts as the source, TCR beta CDR3 regions were amplified. RT-PCR in the first round (using the HTBI primer set) targeted the TCR CDR3. MiXCR was run by TCRdb on the multiplex PCR reads, yielding one entry per CDR3 protein. The data hold 130,000 to 150,000 distinct CDR3 sequences, with 22% observed a single time. Material for sequencing was blood. The receptors shown here come from a woman aged 45 to 65 with Graves' hyperthyroidism that later progressed to Graves' ophthalmopathy.

The sample holds many counts of this clonotype. V usage is TRBV7-9 and J usage is TRBJ2-7; the D gene is possibly TRBD2 (7 bases). Germline CDR1 SEHNR, CDR2 FQNEAQ (reference sequence). The CDR3 has 15 amino acids. The V end lost 5 bases, the J end lost 7 bases, and 21 bases lay between the germline ends. The CDR3 nucleotides are TGTGCCAGCAGCGCCCGGGGGGCGGGAGAGCAGGAGCAGTACTTC. Amino acid sequence: CASSARGAGEQEQYF.

This clonotype occurred a few times. The rearrangement joins TRBV5-1 to TRBJ2-6; the match to TRBD1 covers 7 bases. The length of the CDR3 is 14 residues. Germline CDR1 is SGHRS and CDR2 is YFSETQ. V lost 7 bases to trimming and J lost 0 bases; unmatched junction nucleotides: 1. The CDR3 DNA is TGCGCCAGCCGGGACAGCTCTGGGGCCAACGTCCTGACTTTC. Translated, it gives CASRDSSGANVLTF. Complete variable domain (other parts from reference TRBV5-1 and TRBJ2-6): KAGVTQTPRYLIKTRGQQVTLSCSPISGHRSVSWYQQTPGQGLQFLFEYFSETQRNKGNFPGRFSGRQFSNSRSEMNVSTLELGDSALYLCASRDSSGANVLTFGAGSRLTVL.

This clonotype was found many times. The V and J genes are TRBV30 and TRBJ1-2; D may be TRBD1 (5 bases). Per the germline V gene, CDR1 is GTSNPN and CDR2 is SVGIG (reference sequence). The V end was cut by 0 bases, the J end by 4 bases, with 6 bases between. This CDR3 region has 12 residues. The CDR3 sequence: CAWSVGVYGYTF. The CDR3 nucleotides are TGTGCCTGGAGTGTGGGGGTCTATGGCTACACCTTC. The full variable domain, rest sourced from reference TRBV30 and TRBJ1-2, is SQTIHQWPATLVQPVGSPLSLECTVEGTSNPNLYWYRQAAGRGLQLLFYSVGIGQISSEVPQNLSASRPQDRQFILSSKKLLLSDSGFYLCAWSVGVYGYTFGSGTRLTVV.

The sample holds many counts of this clonotype. The chain is built from TRBV29-1 and TRBJ1-2, with 11 positions matching TRBD1. The ends lost 6 bases at V and 7 bases at J; junction bases unmatched: 1. The CDR3 is 11 residues long. Per germline, CDR1 SQVTM and CDR2 ANQGSEA. The CDR3 reads CSVGQGAGYTF. CDR3 in DNA: TGCAGCGTCGGACAGGGGGCTGGCTACACCTTC.

In this sample, this clonotype turned up many times. V usage is TRBV2 and J usage is TRBJ1-5, with unresolved D. Germline CDR1 is SNHLY and CDR2 is FYNNEI. The CDR3 runs to 15 residues. V was shortened by 3 bases and J by 3 bases, with 12 bases between the two germline ends. The DNA for the CDR3 is TGTGCCAGCAGTGATAGGACGGGAACCAATCAGCCCCAGCATTTT. Its protein is CASSDRTGTNQPQHF. The variable domain in full, completed from reference TRBV2 and TRBJ1-5, reads EPEVTQTPSHQVTQMGQEVILRCVPISNHLYFYWYRQILGQKVEFLVSFYNNEISEKSEIFDDQFSVERPDGSNFTLKIRSTKLEDSAMYFCASSDRTGTNQPQHFGDGTRLSIL.

This clonotype turned up a few times. The CDR3 region is CASSQDRGVYNEQFF. In DNA, the CDR3 is TGTGCCAGCAGCCAAGACAGGGGGGTCTACAATGAGCAGTTCTTC. The V call is TRBV7-6, the J call TRBJ2-1, with 9 bases fitting TRBD1. The CDR3 has 15 residues. Looked up from germline, CDR1 is SGHVS and CDR2 is FNYEAQ. Trimming removed 5 bases from V and 3 bases from J; junction bases left unmatched: 5.

This clonotype came up many times. The V and J genes are TRBV28 and TRBJ2-3, with 12 bases aligning to TRBD2. Germline CDR1 and CDR2: MDHEN and SYDVKM. This CDR3 has 17 amino acids. The V segment lost 2 bases and the J segment 0 bases; nucleotides outside the gene matches: 3. CDR3 coding DNA: TGTGCCAGCAGTTTACTAGCGGGAGGGCCAAGCACAGATACGCAGTATTTT. It codes for CASSLLAGGPSTDTQYF.

This clonotype was counted many times. V and J are TRBV6-1 and TRBJ1-2; no reliable D call. Germline CDR1 is MNHNS and CDR2 is SASEGT. V was shortened by 2 bases and J by 4 bases, with 11 bases between the two germline ends. This CDR3 is 14 amino acids long. CDR3 DNA sequence: TGTGCCAGCAGTGAAATTGATACTTCCTATGGCTACACCTTC. Translated: CASSEIDTSYGYTF.

This clonotype was observed at least ten times. V gene TRBV3-1 combines with J gene TRBJ1-3; no reliable D call. V lost 4 bases and J 0 bases, leaving 10 bases between the germline ends. Germline CDR1 reads LGHDT; CDR2 reads YNNKEL (reference sequence). The CDR3 length is 15 residues. The CDR3 DNA is TGTGCCAGCAGCCCACGTTTACTCTCTGGAAACACCATATATTTT. It codes for CASSPRLLSGNTIYF.

This rearrangement joins TRBV12-3 or TRBV12-4 to TRBJ2-3; 7 nucleotides align to TRBD2. V lost 9 bases and J lost 7; bases outside the gene matches: 10. The CDR3 covers 13 residues. CDR3 region: CASAGLGGNTQYF. The CDR3 coding sequence is TGTGCCAGTGCTGGACTGGGGGGGAATACGCAGTATTTT.

This clonotype has ten or more counts. A read error may produce the germline difference seen at one junction end. The V call is TRBV7-7, the J call TRBJ2-1, with 10 bases fitting TRBD2. CDR3 size: 13 residues. Germline CDR1 reads SSHAT; CDR2 reads FNYEAQ (reference sequence). The CDR3 loop is CASSSSGGNEQFF. The DNA of the CDR3 is TGTGCTAGCAGCTCTAGCGGGGGCAATGAGCAGTTCTTC.